These 30 T cell receptor beta chains were sequenced from one sample in a study of blood T cell repertoires in COVID-19. Profiled with immunoSEQ multiplex PCR; TCRdb holds only in-frame clones, not every one. This sample yields some 320,000 clones, of which more than 85% are seen a single time; 3.5% to 5% belongs to the top ten. Sequenced material: PBMCs or T cells enriched from blood (not recorded which). The receptors derive from a young woman who had been exposed to COVID-19.

V usage is TRBV19 and J usage is TRBJ1-6, with TRBD1 matching over 9 bases. Germline CDR1 LNHDA, CDR2 SQIVND (reference sequence). The CDR3 is 15 residues long. With 1 base clipped from V and 10 bases from J, the junction kept 5 bases outside the gene matches. The DNA of the CDR3 is TGTGCCAGTAGTATAGGAGAGACAGGGGGATCACCCCTCCACTTT. Residues: CASSIGETGGSPLHF.

This clone has just one count. The chain joins TRBV3-1 (or the pseudogene TRBV3-2) to TRBJ2-1, with 8 bases that match TRBD2. The CDR3 consists of 17 residues. Germline loops: CDR1 LGHDT, CDR2 YNNKEL (reference sequence). J lost 3 bases, V lost 0 bases, and 7 bases had no gene match. CDR3 DNA sequence: TGTGCCAGCAGCCAAGACCTTACTAGCGGCAGCTACAATGAGCAGTTCTTC. Translating gives CASSQDLTSGSYNEQFF.

The CDR3 DNA is TGTGCCAGTAGTATCCCCAGGGGGCGTGGAAACCTTTACAATGAGCAGTTCTTC. Translation: CASSIPRGRGNLYNEQFF. This rearrangement joins TRBV19 to TRBJ2-1, with 8 bases lining up with TRBD1. Germline V gene data show CDR1 as LNHDA and CDR2 as SQIVND (reference sequence). With 3 bases clipped from V and 4 bases from J, the junction kept 14 bases outside the gene matches. The CDR3 is 18 amino acids.

The J gene is TRBJ1-4, the V gene TRBV7-6; D is perhaps TRBD1 (6 bases). Per germline, CDR1 SGHVS and CDR2 FNYEAQ. This CDR3 is built from 18 residues. V was shortened by 3 bases and J by 0 bases, with 17 bases between the two germline ends. CDR3 DNA: TGTGCCAGCAGCTTCGCCCCGGGACAACAAACAACTAATGAAAAACTGTTTTTT. This sequence encodes CASSFAPGQQTTNEKLFF.

CDR3 DNA sequence: TGTGCCAGCAGTCCTTATGCGGGGACTAGCTCCTACAATGAGCAGTTCTTC. Protein product: CASSPYAGTSSYNEQFF. The chain is built from TRBV6-4 and TRBJ2-1; 8 positions match TRBD2. With 5 bases clipped from V and 0 bases from J, the junction kept 9 bases outside the gene matches. The CDR3 covers 17 residues. CDR1 and CDR2 (germline): MRHNA, SNTAGT.

The chain links TRBV12-5 to TRBJ1-5; 9 nucleotides match TRBD1. CDR3 size: 14 residues. Unmatched junction bases numbered 6, after V lost 5 bases and J lost 7 bases. Germline assignment: CDR1 LGHNT and CDR2 FRNRAP. The CDR3 spells CASGADRGKQPQHF. The CDR3 nucleotides are TGTGCTAGTGGTGCGGACAGGGGAAAGCAGCCCCAGCATTTT.

The J gene is TRBJ1-2, the V gene TRBV5-4; 9 nucleotides line up with TRBD1. CDR1 and CDR2 from the germline V gene are SGHNT and YYREEE (reference sequence). This CDR3 has 16 amino acids. V trimming: 4 bases; J trimming: 3 bases; junction bases outside the gene matches: 10. The DNA for the CDR3 is TGTGCCAGCAGCGTTTACCGGGACAGGGATTACTATGGCTACACCTTC. This codes for CASSVYRDRDYYGYTF. Full variable domain (missing parts from reference TRBV5-4 and TRBJ1-2): ETGVTQSPTHLIKTRGQQVTLRCSSQSGHNTVSWYQQALGQGPQFIFQYYREEENGRGNFPPRFSGLQFPNYSSELNVNALELDDSALYLCASSVYRDRDYYGYTFGSGTRLTVV.

The gene calls are TRBV15 and TRBJ1-2; possibly TRBD1 for D (5 bases). There are 15 residues in the CDR3. CDR1 and CDR2 from the germline V gene are LNHNV and YYDKDF (reference sequence). The V gene lost 0 bases and the J gene lost 2 bases, with 10 bases spanning the gap. CDR3 nucleotides: TGTGCCACCAGCAGAGATTTTCCAGGGAACTATGGCTACACCTTC. Protein sequence: CATSRDFPGNYGYTF.

This clone was observed a few times. This rearrangement joins TRBV10-3 to TRBJ2-7; D is perhaps TRBD1 (5 bases). Trimming took off 10 bases at V and 2 bases at J, with 12 bases between the two ends. The CDR3 is 12 amino acids. From germline, CDR1 is ENHRY and CDR2 SYGVKD. CDR3 region: CATLTDPYEQYF. The CDR3 coding sequence is TGTGCCACCCTGACAGATCCCTACGAGCAGTACTTC.

This sequence joins TRBV18 and TRBJ2-3, with 10 bases matching TRBD2. The CDR3 runs to 15 residues. Germline V lookup: CDR1 KGHSH, CDR2 LQKENI. V shed 2 bases, J shed 1 base, and the junction held 0 bases outside the gene matches. The CDR3 reads CASSPTSGGTDTQYF. In DNA, the CDR3 is TGTGCCAGCTCACCAACTAGCGGGGGCACAGATACGCAGTATTTT.

The rearrangement uses TRBV7-2 and TRBJ2-1; D possibly corresponds to TRBD1 (5 bases). The CDR3 contains 16 residues. V was shortened by 5 bases and J by 0 bases, with 14 bases between the two germline ends. Germline V gene sequence: CDR1 SGHTA, CDR2 FQGNSA. The CDR3 sequence: CASSRHSRGSYNEQFF. The CDR3, as DNA: TGTGCCAGCAGCAGACACTCAAGGGGCTCCTACAATGAGCAGTTCTTC.

The chain has TRBV7-2 and TRBJ2-3; TRBD2 matches 12 bases. V shed 4 bases and J 0 bases; nucleotides not matched to a gene: 5. CDR1 and CDR2 from the germline V gene are SGHTA and FQGNSA. The CDR3 is made up of 17 amino acids. The CDR3 loop reads CASSSGLAGPSTDTQYF. DNA for the CDR3: TGTGCCAGCAGCTCGGGACTAGCGGGCCCTAGCACAGATACGCAGTATTTT. Using reference TRBV7-2 and TRBJ2-3 for the parts outside the CDR3, the full variable domain is GAGVSQSPSNKVTEKGKDVELRCDPISGHTALYWYRQSLGQGLEFLIYFQGNSAPDKSGLPSDRFSAERTGGSVSTLTIQRTQQEDSAVYLCASSSGLAGPSTDTQYFGPGTRLTVL.

This clone was found a few times. This chain uses TRBV5-1 with TRBJ1-2, with no clear D. Germline loops: CDR1 SGHRS, CDR2 YFSETQ. The V end was cut by 4 bases, the J end by 2 bases, with 6 bases between. This CDR3 region has 12 residues. The CDR3 bases are TGCGCCAGCAGCGAGGGAAACTATGGCTACACCTTC. Translating gives CASSEGNYGYTF.

V and J are TRBV7-9 and TRBJ2-7; D is possibly TRBD1 (6 bases). This CDR3 has 14 amino acids. V was shortened by 5 bases and J by 4 bases, with 15 bases between the two germline ends. CDR1 and CDR2 from the germline V gene are SEHNR and FQNEAQ (reference sequence). The CDR3 loop is CASSLSTGMYEQYF. CDR3 coding DNA: TGTGCCAGCAGCCTATCCACAGGGATGTACGAGCAGTACTTC.

This chain joins TRBV7-2 and TRBJ1-2; no clear D gene. Germline-derived CDR1 and CDR2 are SGHTA and FQGNSA. The CDR3 totals 14 residues. V dropped 1 base and J dropped 1 base, with 7 bases sitting between them. The CDR3 region is CASSLGHINYGYTF. CDR3 coding DNA: TGTGCCAGCAGCTTAGGACACATTAACTATGGCTACACCTTC. Variable domain in full (rest from reference TRBV7-2 and TRBJ1-2): GAGVSQSPSNKVTEKGKDVELRCDPISGHTALYWYRQSLGQGLEFLIYFQGNSAPDKSGLPSDRFSAERTGGSVSTLTIQRTQQEDSAVYLCASSLGHINYGYTFGSGTRLTVV.

The genes are TRBV11-3 and TRBJ2-7; D possibly corresponds to TRBD1 (6 bases). The V gene's germline CDR1 is SGHNT and CDR2 YENEEA. The CDR3 has 12 amino acids. Trimming cost V 9 bases and J 3 bases, with 12 bases left between them. Here the CDR3 reads CARQGPIYEQYF. The CDR3 DNA reads as TGTGCCAGACAGGGACCGATCTACGAGCAGTACTTC.

The chain recombines TRBV7-6 with TRBJ2-7, with 11 bases that match TRBD2. CDR1 and CDR2 from the germline V gene are SGHVS and FNYEAQ. The CDR3 covers 15 residues. Trimming removed 5 bases from V and 2 bases from J; junction bases left unmatched: 5. CDR3 region: CASSPGTSGTYEQYF. As DNA, the CDR3 is TGTGCCAGCAGCCCCGGGACTAGCGGAACCTACGAGCAGTACTTC.

The chain has TRBV30 and TRBJ1-5; TRBD1 is a possible D gene (6 bases). Trimming took off 2 bases at V and 4 bases at J, with 9 bases between the two ends. Germline V gene data show CDR1 as GTSNPN and CDR2 as SVGIG (reference sequence). This CDR3 comprises 13 residues. The CDR3 protein is CAWSKGGNQPQHF. The CDR3 bases are TGTGCCTGGAGTAAGGGGGGGAATCAGCCCCAGCATTTT.

The chain has TRBV5-5 and TRBJ1-1, with 9 bases lining up with TRBD1. Germline V gives CDR1 SGHKS, CDR2 YYEKEE (reference sequence). CDR3 size: 15 residues. Trimming at V came to 2 bases and at J to 0 bases, leaving 2 bases not matched to a gene. CDR3 sequence (DNA): TGTGCCAGCAGCTTAACAGGGGGCATGAACACTGAAGCTTTCTTT. The encoded protein is CASSLTGGMNTEAFF.

This chain uses TRBV7-2 with TRBJ1-6; D is possibly TRBD1 (5 bases). V lost 4 bases and J lost 0, with 13 bases in between. The CDR3 consists of 17 residues. In germline, CDR1 is SGHTA, CDR2 FQGNSA. CDR3 amino acids: CASSWGGLSSYNSPLHF. The CDR3 coding sequence is TGTGCCAGCAGCTGGGGGGGTCTGAGCTCCTATAATTCACCCCTCCACTTT.

CDR3 DNA: TGTGCCAGCAGCGCATCCGGGGGAAACTATGGCTACACCTTC. Translated: CASSASGGNYGYTF. The chain combines TRBV5-5 with TRBJ1-2, with a weak D call TRBD1 (5 bases). Germline lookup yields CDR1 SGHKS and CDR2 YYEKEE (reference sequence). Trimming removed 4 bases from V and 2 bases from J, with 12 bases in between. The length of the CDR3 is 14 residues. Supplemented by reference TRBV5-5 and TRBJ1-2, the full variable domain reads DAGVTQSPTHLIKTRGQQVTLRCSPISGHKSVSWYQQVLGQGPQFIFQYYEKEERGRGNFPDRFSARQFPNYSSELNVNALLLGDSALYLCASSASGGNYGYTFGSGTRLTVV.

The rearrangement uses TRBV5-1 and TRBJ1-6; 7 bases fit TRBD1. Per germline, CDR1 SGHRS and CDR2 YFSETQ. Trimming removed 3 bases from V and 6 bases from J; junction bases left unmatched: 21. This CDR3 region has 20 residues. The CDR3 DNA sequence: TGCGCCAGCAGCTCCCGAGCCCCGGGACAGCTTCTTCTGAGTAATTCACCCCTCCACTTT. It translates to CASSSRAPGQLLLSNSPLHF.

CDR3 nucleotide sequence: TGCGCCAGCAGCCAAGGGACTAGTCGCAATCGAGAGACCCAGTACTTC. Its translation is CASSQGTSRNRETQYF. V usage is TRBV4-1 and J usage is TRBJ2-5; TRBD2 matches 7 bases. This CDR3 has 16 residues. The J segment lost 4 bases and the V segment lost 1 base, leaving 9 bases of the junction unmatched. From germline, CDR1 is MGHRA and CDR2 YSYEKL.

This clone was found once. The V call is TRBV9, the J call TRBJ2-1; 8 positions match TRBD2. Germline CDR1 is SGDLS and CDR2 is YYNGEE. This CDR3 has 16 residues. J was trimmed by 4 bases and V by 3 bases; bases with no gene match: 9. The CDR3 DNA reads TGTGCCAGCAGCGCCCAGCCGGGGGGGCCTTACAATGAGCAGTTCTTC. Translated, it gives CASSAQPGGPYNEQFF.

This clone was seen a few times. CDR3 loop: CASSQDGAGGGATGELFF. The CDR3 bases are TGTGCCAGCAGCCAGGATGGGGCAGGCGGGGGGGCCACCGGGGAGCTGTTTTTT. The chain uses TRBV4-2 and TRBJ2-2, with 9 nucleotides matching TRBD2. Germline V gene lookup returns CDR1 LGHNA and CDR2 YNFKEQ. The CDR3 extends over 18 amino acids. V shed 3 bases and J 4 bases; nucleotides not matched to a gene: 12.

The rearrangement joins TRBV19 to TRBJ1-1; D remains unclear. Per the germline V gene, CDR1 is LNHDA and CDR2 is SQIVND (reference sequence). This CDR3 has 16 amino acids. V was clipped by 6 bases and J by 3 bases, with 20 bases between them. The CDR3 nucleotides are TGTGCCAGTAGATTGGCGCCCGGACGGAGGGACACTGAAGCTTTCTTT. Its translation: CASRLAPGRRDTEAFF.

The CDR3 bases are TGCAAGGCCGGACTATCTGAGACCCAGTACTTC. Translation: CKAGLSETQYF. The V and J genes are TRBV20-1 and TRBJ2-5; D might be TRBD2 (6 bases). The germline CDR1 and CDR2 sequences are DFQATT and SNEGSKA (reference sequence). The CDR3 has 11 residues.

This sequence joins TRBV6-2 or TRBV6-3 and TRBJ2-7, with 8 nucleotides matching TRBD2. The germline CDR1 and CDR2 sequences are MNHEY and SVGEGT. The V gene end was trimmed by 4 bases and the J gene end by 4 bases; junction bases not matched to a gene: 21. CDR3 length: 19 residues. The CDR3 here is CASSFYAGGTPLLFYEQYF. The CDR3 region has the DNA TGTGCCAGCAGTTTCTACGCGGGGGGCACACCGCTCCTCTTTTACGAGCAGTACTTC.

CDR3 protein: CASSQDGSDSHYEQYF. The CDR3 DNA sequence: TGCGCCAGCAGCCAAGATGGGTCCGACAGCCACTACGAGCAGTACTTC. J is TRBJ2-7 and V is TRBV4-1; perhaps TRBD1 as D (5 bases). CDR1 MGHRA and CDR2 YSYEKL come from the germline V gene. V dropped 0 bases and J dropped 3 bases, with 15 bases sitting between them. This CDR3 spans 16 amino acids.

The chain combines TRBV6-5 with TRBJ2-4, with D perhaps matching TRBD2 (7 bases). CDR1 is MNHEY, CDR2 SVGAGI, per germline. V gave up 6 bases and J gave up 5 bases, with 14 bases separating them. The length of the CDR3 is 14 residues. The CDR3 DNA reads TGTGCCAGCAGGGACACGGGGGGCCAAAACATTCAGTACTTC. Its protein is CASRDTGGQNIQYF.